The next 25 T cell receptor beta chains were all read from a single sample in a study of shared clonotypes between healthy human individuals. Assay: immunoSEQ multiplex PCR; the TCRdb copy retains only in-frame clones and omits some. Found here are approximately 320,000 clones, 74% of them singletons; the top ten hold 10%. Sequenced: memory CD4+ T cells sorted from blood. Subset defined: CD45RA-negative fraction. The source is a young man in good health.

This rearrangement joins TRBV19 to TRBJ2-1, with 11 bases aligning to TRBD2. CDR1 is LNHDA, CDR2 SQIVND, per germline (reference sequence). The CDR3 covers 16 residues. The junction had 7 bases not matched to a gene; V was cut back by 3 bases and J by 6 bases. The CDR3 spells CASSMGRLAGPNEQFF. DNA of the CDR3: TGTGCCAGTAGTATGGGGCGACTAGCGGGACCCAATGAGCAGTTCTTC.

This clone was seen a few times. The chain recombines TRBV9 with TRBJ2-4, with TRBD1 matching 7 bases. Germline assignment: CDR1 SGDLS and CDR2 YYNGEE. V trimming: 0 bases; J trimming: 7 bases; junction bases outside the gene matches: 4. CDR3 length: 14 residues. CDR3: CASSVDQTGNIQYF. The CDR3 DNA reads as TGTGCCAGCAGCGTAGATCAGACAGGGAACATTCAGTACTTC.

In the case of this clone: Other DNA sequences in the same sample also yield this CDR3. The chain has TRBV27 and TRBJ2-7; D ambiguous. There are 13 residues in the CDR3. With 5 bases removed from V and 2 bases from J, the gap between germline ends came to 10 bases. Germline V gene data show CDR1 as MNHEY and CDR2 as SMNVEV (reference sequence). CDR3 sequence reads: CASSPSKPYEQYF. In DNA form, the CDR3 reads TGTGCCAGCAGTCCCTCAAAGCCCTACGAGCAGTACTTC.

This clone was detected once. The V and J genes are TRBV6-5 and TRBJ1-5, with D unclear. The length of the CDR3 is 15 residues. Germline-derived CDR1 and CDR2 are MNHEY and SVGAGI. The V and J ends lost 6 bases and 0 bases respectively, with 12 bases between them. The CDR3: CASRLREYSNQPQHF. The CDR3 DNA reads as TGTGCCAGCAGACTCAGAGAATATAGCAATCAGCCCCAGCATTTT.

This chain links TRBV29-1 with TRBJ1-1; D gene uncertain. Germline lookup yields CDR1 SQVTM and CDR2 ANQGSEA. This CDR3 spans 15 amino acids. V lost 1 base and J 4 bases, leaving 16 bases between the germline ends. This CDR3 reads CSVEVEVRWGTEAFF. The CDR3 DNA reads TGCAGCGTTGAAGTAGAGGTCAGGTGGGGCACTGAAGCTTTCTTT.

The table lists this clone with a few counts. V and J are TRBV18 and TRBJ1-1, with TRBD1 matching over 8 bases. This CDR3 region has 16 residues. The germline CDR1 and CDR2 sequences are KGHSH and LQKENI. V shed 1 base, J shed 0 bases, and the junction held 4 bases outside the gene matches. CDR3 DNA sequence: TGTGCCAGCTCACCACTGACAGGGGAGATGAACACTGAAGCTTTCTTT. It translates to CASSPLTGEMNTEAFF.

J is TRBJ2-7 and V is TRBV30; no clear D gene. This CDR3 is built from 13 residues. V lost 2 bases to trimming and J lost 5 bases, with 13 bases between them. The germline V gene encodes CDR1 GTSNPN and CDR2 SVGIG (reference sequence). CDR3 sequence reads: CAWSRESRDEQYF. CDR3 DNA: TGTGCCTGGAGTCGTGAGTCTCGAGACGAGCAGTACTTC.

This clone came up a few times. The CDR3, as DNA: TGTGCCAGCAGCTGGTCTCCTACAGGGGTCTCCTACAATGAGCAGTTCTTC. Residues: CASSWSPTGVSYNEQFF. This rearrangement joins TRBV5-6 to TRBJ2-1; 7 bases match TRBD1. The germline V gene has CDR1 SGHDT and CDR2 YYEEEE. Unmatched junction bases numbered 9, after V lost 3 bases and J lost 0 bases. The CDR3 sequence is 17 residues long.

The chain employs TRBV6-5 and TRBJ1-3; D is unclear. CDR1 and CDR2 from the germline V gene are MNHEY and SVGAGI. The V gene lost 4 bases and the J gene lost 8 bases, with 12 bases spanning the gap. The CDR3 extends over 13 amino acids. The CDR3 sequence is CASSSAPWDTIYF. CDR3 sequence (DNA): TGTGCCAGCAGTTCCGCTCCGTGGGACACCATATATTTT.

The chain's CDR3 is CASSSQDRPWGGYTF. DNA of the CDR3: TGTGCCAGCAGCTCCCAAGACAGGCCATGGGGTGGCTACACCTTC. The chain is built from TRBV9 and TRBJ1-2; D perhaps matches TRBD1 (6 bases). The germline CDR1 and CDR2 sequences are SGDLS and YYNGEE. The CDR3 runs to 15 residues. V was clipped by 4 bases and J by 7 bases, with 20 bases between them.

The rearrangement links TRBV10-3 to TRBJ2-1, with D possibly being TRBD2 (6 bases). V was cut by 8 bases and J by 0 bases, with 11 bases left in between. The V gene's germline CDR1 is ENHRY and CDR2 SYGVKD. The CDR3 runs 14 residues. The CDR3 nucleotides are TGTGCCATCGGCGGGGCGATCTCCTACAATGAGCAGTTCTTC. Its translation: CAIGGAISYNEQFF.

This chain connects TRBV5-1 to TRBJ2-5; 11 nucleotides align to TRBD2. The germline CDR1 and CDR2 sequences are SGHRS and YFSETQ. The CDR3 covers 15 residues. The ends lost 0 bases at V and 4 bases at J; junction bases unmatched: 2. CDR3 sequence reads: CASSLALAGGETQYF. Written as DNA, the CDR3 is TGCGCCAGCAGCTTGGCTCTAGCGGGAGGAGAGACCCAGTACTTC.

The chain links TRBV25-1 to TRBJ1-1; D possibly corresponds to TRBD1 (5 bases). CDR3 length equals 13 residues. CDR1 is MGHDK, CDR2 SYGVNS, per germline. Trimming took off 1 base at V and 7 bases at J, with 10 bases between the two ends. DNA of the CDR3: TGTGCCAGCAGTGAATTATGGGGGGATGAAGCTTTCTTT. It encodes CASSELWGDEAFF.

The rearrangement joins TRBV5-1 to TRBJ2-1; 8 nucleotides line up with TRBD2. Germline V gene sequence: CDR1 SGHRS, CDR2 YFSETQ. Trimming removed 0 bases from V and 7 bases from J; junction bases left unmatched: 6. The CDR3 is 15 amino acids. The CDR3 nucleotides read TGCGCCAGCAGCTTGGGACCGGGAGGGGAGAATGAGCAGTTCTTC. Its protein is CASSLGPGGENEQFF.

The gene calls are TRBV18 and TRBJ2-5; 9 nucleotides line up with TRBD2. V shed 2 bases, J shed 5 bases, and the junction held 6 bases outside the gene matches. Per germline, CDR1 KGHSH and CDR2 LQKENI. The CDR3 totals 15 residues. CDR3: CASSPEGLARETQYF. The CDR3 DNA reads TGTGCCAGCTCACCAGAGGGACTAGCTAGGGAGACCCAGTACTTC. Based on the CDR3 plus reference TRBV18 and TRBJ2-5, the full variable domain is NAGVMQNPRHLVRRRGQEARLRCSPMKGHSHVYWYRQLPEEGLKFMVYLQKENIIDESGMPKERFSAEFPKEGPSILRIQQVVRGDSAAYFCASSPEGLARETQYFGPGTRLLVL.

V usage is TRBV6-5 and J usage is TRBJ1-4; weak D call: TRBD1 (5 bases). There are 13 residues in the CDR3. Germline V gene lookup returns CDR1 MNHEY and CDR2 SVGAGI. V lost 8 bases to trimming and J lost 10 bases, with 17 bases between them. The CDR3 region has the DNA TGTGCCAGCGGGAGCGGGGGGAGAGGAAAACTGTTTTTT. The encoded protein is CASGSGGRGKLFF.

The sample holds many counts of this clone. The J gene is TRBJ2-3, the V gene TRBV23-1; D gene unclear. TRBV23-1 is identified as an open reading frame with a role that is uncertain. The V and J ends lost 4 bases and 5 bases respectively, with 4 bases between them. This CDR3 has 11 amino acids. CDR3 nucleotide sequence: TGCGCCAGCAGTCTTCAAGATACGCAGTATTTT. Residues: CASSLQDTQYF.

V gene TRBV10-3 combines with J gene TRBJ2-5; 7 bases fit TRBD2. The CDR3 has 14 amino acids. Germline CDR1 reads ENHRY; CDR2 reads SYGVKD. Trimming cost V 8 bases and J 5 bases; bases outside gene matches: 11. In nucleotides, the CDR3 is TGTGCCATCTCCCCGGGAGGAGGGTATGAGACCCAGTACTTC. Translation gives CAISPGGGYETQYF.

This clone has just a few counts. This chain joins TRBV2 and TRBJ2-1; D unresolved. The CDR3 has 11 amino acids. V was shortened by 6 bases and J by 7 bases, with 7 bases between the two germline ends. CDR1 and CDR2 (germline): SNHLY, FYNNEI. The CDR3 spells CASSRMNEQFF. For the CDR3, the DNA is TGTGCCAGCAGCCGCATGAATGAGCAGTTCTTC.

The chain employs TRBV6-6 and TRBJ1-5; D may be TRBD1 (6 bases). The CDR3 spans 13 residues. Per germline, CDR1 MNHNY and CDR2 SVGAGI (reference sequence). With 5 bases removed from V and 4 bases from J, the gap between germline ends came to 9 bases. CDR3 nucleotide sequence: TGTGCCAGCAGTAGGGGGTTTAATCAGCCCCAGCATTTT. Protein: CASSRGFNQPQHF.

The genes are TRBV29-1 and TRBJ1-2; D gene uncertain. The CDR3 has 12 residues. The V end was cut by 6 bases, the J end by 8 bases, with 16 bases between. Per germline, CDR1 SQVTM and CDR2 ANQGSEA. CDR3 protein: CSVWWPTKGYTF. CDR3 coding DNA: TGCAGCGTGTGGTGGCCTACCAAGGGCTACACCTTC. The full variable domain, its missing parts supplied by reference TRBV29-1 and TRBJ1-2, is SAVISQKPSRDICQRGTSLTIQCQVDSQVTMMFWYRQQPGQSLTLIATANQGSEATYESGFVIDKFPISRPNLTFSTLTVSNMSPEDSSIYLCSVWWPTKGYTFGSGTRLTVV.

V is TRBV18 and J is TRBJ2-2; D unresolved. Trimming took off 3 bases at V and 7 bases at J, with 15 bases between the two ends. The CDR3 extends over 15 amino acids. From germline, CDR1 is KGHSH and CDR2 LQKENI. CDR3 region: CASSPGIVDNGELFF. In DNA, the CDR3 is TGTGCCAGCTCACCGGGAATTGTCGACAACGGGGAGCTGTTTTTT.

The chain combines TRBV29-1 with TRBJ2-7; possible D gene TRBD1, 6 bases. CDR1 is SQVTM, CDR2 ANQGSEA, per germline. V was clipped by 3 bases and J by 5 bases, with 20 bases between them. The length of the CDR3 is 15 residues. The CDR3 nucleotides are TGCAGCGTTGAGCGGTTTACAGGGATTAGGAACGAGCAGTACTTC. Translating it yields CSVERFTGIRNEQYF.

To note about this clone: This sample also contains other DNA sequences that code for the same CDR3. J is TRBJ1-1 and V is TRBV7-9; D call uncertain. Germline CDR1 and CDR2: SEHNR and FQNEAQ (reference sequence). This CDR3 is 13 amino acids long. Trimming removed 9 bases at V and 3 bases at J, with 14 bases between. This chain's CDR3 is CASSTSADTEAFF. Written as DNA, the CDR3 is TGTGCCAGTAGCACCAGTGCGGACACTGAAGCTTTCTTT.

This chain uses TRBV6-6 with TRBJ2-7; TRBD2 matches 10 bases. CDR1 is MNHNY, CDR2 SVGAGI, per germline (reference sequence). The V segment lost 4 bases and the J segment 4 bases; nucleotides outside the gene matches: 4. The CDR3 runs 14 residues. The CDR3 protein is CASSLSGRGYEQYF. CDR3 sequence (DNA): TGTGCCAGCAGTTTAAGCGGGAGGGGGTACGAGCAGTACTTC.